This T cell receptor (beta chain) derives from a study of cytomegalovirus exposure and HLA in healthy donors. General study results and limits: With DRB1 most and HLA-C fewest, TCR association rates differed between HLA loci in a later analysis.

This PCR relied on a set of 60 Vbeta primers and 13 Jbeta primers. Some clones are missing from TCRdb's copy, which holds only in-frame ones; the method was immunoSEQ multiplex PCR. Here the sample spans roughly 130,000 clones, 81% being singletons. A single count supports this clone. Its matching antigen is unknown. Per the germline V gene, CDR1 is MDHEN and CDR2 is SYDVKM. Trimming took 3 bases from V and 4 from J, leaving 15 bases between them. The CDR3 has 15 residues. The sample consisted of PBMCs. The chain combines TRBV28 with TRBJ1-2; no clear D. The sequence came from a man aged 18 to 29 in good health and CMV-seronegative. The chain's CDR3 is CASSFGQMGGYGYTF. The CDR3 nucleotides are TGTGCCAGCAGTTTCGGCCAGATGGGAGGCTATGGCTACACCTTC.